The 6 T cell receptor beta chains below come from one sample, sequenced in a study of patients and donors after allogeneic stem cell transplantation. TCRdb processed the RT-PCR reads anew with MiXCR; each CDR3 protein has one entry. This table has some 960,000 distinct CDR3 sequences, roughly 18% appearing once. Material for sequencing was blood, either unsorted or a sorted T cell fraction (not recorded which). These receptors were collected from a human donor who was either an allogeneic HSCT recipient or a stem cell or donor lymphocyte infusion donor (not recorded which). It is not recorded whose cells these are; they may come from a transplant donor.

The chain has TRBV25-1 and TRBJ2-1, with TRBD1 matching 9 bases. V trimming: 6 bases; J trimming: 2 bases; junction bases outside the gene matches: 11. CDR3 size: 17 residues. Germline CDR1 reads MGHDK; CDR2 reads SYGVNS. CDR3 bases: TGTGCCAGCAGCGACTTGCGGGGACAGGGTACCTACAATGAGCAGTTCTTC. Encoded protein: CASSDLRGQGTYNEQFF.

The genes are TRBV4-1 and TRBJ2-5, with D hard to call. The length of the CDR3 is 15 residues. Germline values: CDR1 MGHRA, CDR2 YSYEKL. Trimming cost V 0 bases and J 2 bases, with 10 bases left between them. The CDR3 reads CASSQELPAQETQYF. The CDR3 DNA is TGCGCCAGCAGCCAAGAGTTGCCGGCTCAAGAGACCCAGTACTTC.

The V and J genes are TRBV7-2 and TRBJ2-3, with 7 nucleotides matching TRBD2. This CDR3 spans 19 amino acids. CDR1 and CDR2 from the germline V gene are SGHTA and FQGNSA. V was pared by 0 bases and J by 2 bases, with 14 bases of the junction left unmatched. The DNA for the CDR3 is TGTGCCAGCAGCTTAGCCTTCCGGACTAGTCGGTTCCCCACAGATACGCAGTATTTT. Residues: CASSLAFRTSRFPTDTQYF.

The rearrangement links TRBV24-1 to TRBJ1-1, with no clear D. In germline, CDR1 is KGHDR, CDR2 SFDVKD. CDR3 length equals 13 residues. V lost 1 base, J lost 5 bases, and 7 bases lay in between. The CDR3 region has the DNA TGTGCCACCAGTGATTTCGGGAGAACTGAAGCTTTCTTT. This sequence encodes CATSDFGRTEAFF.

This clonotype was detected many times. The chain uses TRBV10-3 and TRBJ2-1; 12 bases are a match to TRBD2. CDR1 is ENHRY and CDR2 is SYGVKD in the germline V gene. CDR3 length: 16 residues. With 3 bases clipped from V and 6 bases from J, the junction kept 6 bases outside the gene matches. CDR3 sequence reads: CAISEGWTSGANEQFF. CDR3 nucleotide sequence: TGTGCCATCAGTGAAGGTTGGACTAGCGGGGCCAATGAGCAGTTCTTC.

This clonotype was picked up many times. The rearrangement joins TRBV20-1 to TRBJ2-5; D is undetermined. V lost 5 bases and J lost 5, with 12 bases in between. Germline CDR1 DFQATT, CDR2 SNEGSKA (reference sequence). The CDR3 loop spans 12 amino acids. The CDR3 protein is CSARNREETQYF. CDR3 bases: TGCAGTGCTCGCAACCGTGAGGAGACCCAGTACTTC.